Below are 30 T cell receptor beta chains sequenced from a single sample in a study of T cells after posttransplantation cyclophosphamide. The method was immunoSEQ multiplex PCR; TCRdb's version includes in-frame clones alone and lacks a portion of them. The sample includes approximately 25,000 clones, none of them occurring once. Sequenced sample: PBMCs. The receptors shown here come from a woman in her forties or fifties in good health, CMV-negative, and a related stem cell transplant donor.

The table lists this clone with many counts. The CDR3: CASRPKGYRGLAGNTIYF. For the CDR3, the DNA is TGTGCCAGCAGACCAAAAGGTTACAGGGGTCTTGCTGGAAACACCATATATTTT. The rearrangement joins TRBV27 to TRBJ1-3, with TRBD1 matching 7 bases. The V and J ends lost 6 bases and 2 bases, in that order; junction bases with no gene match: 16. The germline V gene encodes CDR1 MNHEY and CDR2 SMNVEV (reference sequence). This CDR3 has 18 amino acids.

There are many counts of this clone. The chain couples TRBV9 to TRBJ1-4; D gene uncertain. The germline gives CDR1 SGDLS, CDR2 YYNGEE. The CDR3 loop spans 12 amino acids. V was pared by 7 bases and J by 4 bases, with 8 bases between. CDR3 amino acids: CASSRFNEKLFF. As DNA, the CDR3 is TGTGCCAGCTCCAGGTTTAATGAAAAACTGTTTTTT.

This clone was found many times. The chain links TRBV27 to TRBJ1-6, with 7 nucleotides matching TRBD1. V lost 4 bases and J lost 3; bases outside the gene matches: 6. The CDR3 consists of 16 residues. The germline V gene encodes CDR1 MNHEY and CDR2 SMNVEV (reference sequence). In nucleotides, the CDR3 is TGTGCCAGCAGTTCAGCGACAGGGATCTATAATTCACCCCTCCACTTT. Translating gives CASSSATGIYNSPLHF.

This clone was observed many times. J is TRBJ2-2 and V is TRBV4-2; a possible D gene is TRBD2 (7 bases). The V gene's germline CDR1 is LGHNA and CDR2 YNFKEQ. The CDR3 is made up of 15 amino acids. V lost 2 bases and J lost 9, with 16 bases in between. The CDR3 spells CASSQPTGGPRELFF. The CDR3 nucleotides are TGTGCCAGCAGCCAACCTACGGGGGGCCCGAGGGAGCTGTTTTTT.

This clone was counted ten times or more. The J gene is TRBJ2-1, the V gene TRBV6-1, with D tentatively TRBD1 (5 bases). Germline V lookup: CDR1 MNHNS, CDR2 SASEGT. CDR3 length equals 13 residues. Trimming pared 4 bases from V and 10 bases from J, leaving 14 bases between. The CDR3 loop is CASSGSKKGEQFF. CDR3 sequence (DNA): TGTGCCAGCAGTGGATCAAAGAAGGGGGAGCAGTTCTTC.

This clone has ten or more counts. The J gene is TRBJ2-5, the V gene TRBV19; D not resolved. This CDR3 is 14 amino acids long. The V and J ends lost 2 bases and 2 bases respectively, with 9 bases between them. The germline V gene encodes CDR1 LNHDA and CDR2 SQIVND (reference sequence). The CDR3 here is CASSIYFTQETQYF. The CDR3, as DNA: TGTGCCAGTAGTATATATTTTACTCAAGAGACCCAGTACTTC.

This clone was seen repeatedly, ten times or more. The chain employs TRBV7-2 and TRBJ1-1; D unclear. With 4 bases removed from V and 4 bases from J, the gap between germline ends came to 10 bases. The CDR3 has 13 amino acids. Germline V CDR1 and CDR2: SGHTA, FQGNSA. The CDR3, as DNA: TGTGCCAGCAGCTCGACCGCGGGCACTGAAGCTTTCTTT. Amino acids: CASSSTAGTEAFF.

This clone appeared many times. The rearrangement uses TRBV6-1 and TRBJ1-2, with TRBD1 identical over 10 bases. Per the germline V gene, CDR1 is MNHNS and CDR2 is SASEGT. There are 16 residues in the CDR3. Germline trimming cut 2 bases from V and 7 bases from J; bases unmatched to any gene: 10. This CDR3 reads CASSELDRGYLGGYTF. Written as DNA, the CDR3 is TGTGCCAGCAGTGAATTGGACAGGGGGTATTTGGGTGGCTACACCTTC.

In its sample, this clone was seen many times. The chain joins TRBV6-5 to TRBJ1-3; unclear D gene. V lost 6 bases, J lost 0 bases, and 12 bases lay in between. The germline V gene has CDR1 MNHEY and CDR2 SVGAGI. The CDR3 length is 15 residues. CDR3 DNA sequence: TGTGCCAGCAGGCCAACTCCCCACTCTGGAAACACCATATATTTT. This sequence encodes CASRPTPHSGNTIYF.

Ten or more counts support this clone. This chain links TRBV28 with TRBJ1-4, with 9 bases that match TRBD1. CDR3 length: 15 residues. V lost 6 bases and J lost 5; bases outside the gene matches: 7. Germline CDR1 is MDHEN and CDR2 is SYDVKM. The CDR3 spells CASSRADRGNEKLFF. CDR3 nucleotide sequence: TGTGCCAGCAGCCGGGCCGACAGGGGGAATGAAAAACTGTTTTTT.

There are many counts of this clone. V is TRBV13 and J is TRBJ1-1; TRBD1 is a possible D gene (6 bases). V gave up 6 bases and J gave up 8 bases, with 10 bases separating them. CDR3 length: 11 residues. The germline V gene has CDR1 PRHDT and CDR2 FYEKMQ (reference sequence). The CDR3 sequence: CASRLTGEAFF. CDR3 nucleotide sequence: TGTGCCAGCAGACTCACAGGGGAAGCTTTCTTT.

In its sample, this clone was seen many times. The chain uses TRBV7-6 and TRBJ2-7, with 10 bases identical to TRBD1. The V segment lost 5 bases and the J segment 5 bases; nucleotides outside the gene matches: 12. The CDR3 extends over 16 amino acids. CDR1 is SGHVS and CDR2 is FNYEAQ in the germline V gene. The CDR3 region is CASSARQGAGRDEQYF. The DNA of the CDR3 is TGTGCCAGCAGCGCACGACAGGGGGCGGGGAGGGACGAGCAGTACTTC.

This clone was recorded many times. The chain combines TRBV21-1 with TRBJ2-1; TRBD1, the table's D call, was not compared with the DNA. TRBV21-1 is marked as a pseudogene. The CDR3 consists of 20 residues. The CDR3 reads CASSSGGQVLSLLSYNEQFF. The CDR3 DNA follows: TGTGCCAGCAGCAGCGGAGGACAGGTCCTATCTCTCCTGTCCTACAATGAGCAGTTCTTC.

This clone was seen many times. The gene calls are TRBV5-1 and TRBJ1-4; D is perhaps TRBD1 (5 bases). This CDR3 has 16 amino acids. CDR1 is SGHRS, CDR2 YFSETQ, per germline. Trimming removed 4 bases at V and 7 bases at J, with 20 bases between. CDR3 in amino acids: CASSPAGEGWSEKLFF. CDR3 in DNA: TGCGCCAGCAGCCCTGCCGGGGAGGGGTGGAGTGAAAAACTGTTTTTT.

In its sample, this clone was seen many times. The chain carries TRBV20-1 and TRBJ2-5, with D hard to call. There are 11 residues in the CDR3. The V end lost 5 bases, the J end lost 2 bases, and 6 bases lay between the germline ends. The germline V gene encodes CDR1 DFQATT and CDR2 SNEGSKA (reference sequence). The CDR3 loop reads CSAQDQETQYF. The CDR3 bases are TGCAGTGCTCAGGATCAAGAGACCCAGTACTTC.

This clone was seen ten or more times. This chain links TRBV30 with TRBJ1-3; a weak D match, TRBD1 (5 bases). The germline V and J ends were trimmed by 4 bases and 0 bases, with 13 bases remaining between them. From germline, CDR1 is GTSNPN and CDR2 SVGIG (reference sequence). This CDR3 is built from 15 residues. The CDR3 loop is CAWNPTDYSGNTIYF. CDR3 coding DNA: TGTGCCTGGAATCCGACAGATTACTCTGGAAACACCATATATTTT.

Many counts were recorded for this clone. Other nucleotide sequences from this sample produce the same CDR3. V usage is TRBV7-9 and J usage is TRBJ1-1, with a weak D call TRBD1 (5 bases). The ends were cut back, 1 base at V and 4 bases at J, with 13 bases in the middle. The germline gives CDR1 SEHNR, CDR2 FQNEAQ (reference sequence). This CDR3 region has 15 residues. DNA of the CDR3: TGTGCCAGCAGCTTAGGCGGGGCGAGCGGCACTGAAGCTTTCTTT. Residues: CASSLGGASGTEAFF. Supplemented by reference TRBV7-9 and TRBJ1-1, the full variable domain reads DTGVSQNPRHKITKRGQNVTFRCDPISEHNRLYWYRQTLGQGPEFLTYFQNEAQLEKSRLLSDRFSAERPKGSFSTLEIQRTEQGDSAMYLCASSLGGASGTEAFFGQGTRLTVV.

This clone was seen at least ten times. This chain links TRBV6-1 with TRBJ1-2; D uncertain. In germline, CDR1 is MNHNS, CDR2 SASEGT. V gave up 2 bases and J gave up 4 bases, with 11 bases separating them. The CDR3 has 14 amino acids. CDR3 nucleotides: TGTGCCAGCAGTGAATTAATTCAGTCCTATGGCTACACCTTC. Its translation: CASSELIQSYGYTF.

This clone came up many times. This chain joins TRBV9 and TRBJ1-1; no clear D gene. The CDR3 loop spans 14 amino acids. V shed 0 bases and J shed 3 bases, with 9 bases lying between them. The germline gives CDR1 SGDLS, CDR2 YYNGEE. In nucleotides, the CDR3 is TGTGCCAGCAGCGTAGATTGGGGAGACACTGAAGCTTTCTTT. Translating gives CASSVDWGDTEAFF.

This clone was recorded at least ten times. The chain uses TRBV9 and TRBJ2-4; D unresolved. This CDR3 has 15 residues. With 3 bases removed from V and 0 bases from J, the gap between germline ends came to 10 bases. From germline, CDR1 is SGDLS and CDR2 YYNGEE. As DNA, the CDR3 is TGTGCCAGCAGCGCCGATGGCCTAGCCAAAAACATTCAGTACTTC. Translation gives CASSADGLAKNIQYF.

This clone has a count of ten or more. V gene TRBV10-1 combines with J gene TRBJ2-5; 7 bases are shared with TRBD1. The CDR3 sequence is 13 residues long. Germline CDR1 and CDR2: WNHNN and SYGVQD (reference sequence). The J segment lost 3 bases and the V segment lost 8 bases, leaving 6 bases of the junction unmatched. The CDR3 sequence: CASSRTGEETQYF. In DNA form, the CDR3 reads TGCGCCAGCTCCCGAACAGGGGAAGAGACCCAGTACTTC.

This clone appeared many times. The chain joins TRBV7-3 to TRBJ1-3, with 7 bases that match TRBD1. Trimming took 4 bases from V and 2 from J; bases not matched to a gene: 2. CDR1 is SGHTA and CDR2 is FQGTGA in the germline V gene. The CDR3 extends over 14 amino acids. CDR3 nucleotides: TGTGCCAGCAGCTCGACAGGGCCTGGAAACACCATATATTTT. The encoded protein is CASSSTGPGNTIYF.

This clone was detected ten times or more. The rearrangement joins TRBV27 to TRBJ2-6; D is perhaps TRBD2 (5 bases). The V end lost 8 bases, the J end lost 0 bases, and 11 bases lay between the germline ends. This CDR3 spans 15 amino acids. Germline V CDR1 and CDR2: MNHEY, SMNVEV (reference sequence). This chain's CDR3 is CASSPRDSGANVLTF. CDR3 nucleotides: TGTGCCAGCTCCCCCCGGGACTCTGGGGCCAACGTCCTGACTTTC.

In this sample, this clone turned up many times. The chain uses TRBV4-1 and TRBJ2-7; a weak D match, TRBD1 (5 bases). In germline, CDR1 is MGHRA, CDR2 YSYEKL. The CDR3 covers 15 residues. V gave up 1 base and J gave up 0 bases, with 10 bases separating them. CDR3 coding DNA: TGCGCCAGCAGCCAAGGGGGCGGCAGCTCCTACGAGCAGTACTTC. It specifies CASSQGGGSSYEQYF.

This clone was recorded many times. CDR3 in amino acids: CASRPNRGYEQYF. DNA for the CDR3: TGTGCCAGCAGGCCCAATCGCGGGTACGAGCAGTACTTC. The V call is TRBV28, the J call TRBJ2-7, with a weak D call TRBD2 (5 bases). Germline-derived CDR1 and CDR2 are MDHEN and SYDVKM. V lost 6 bases, J lost 4 bases, and 13 bases lay in between. The CDR3 is 13 residues long.

This clone was seen at least ten times. The rearrangement joins TRBV5-1 to TRBJ2-3; 9 bases fit TRBD2. V lost 1 base, J lost 7 bases, and 7 bases stayed unmatched. CDR1 is SGHRS, CDR2 YFSETQ, per germline. The CDR3 has 15 residues. The CDR3 loop reads CASSLFWTSENTQYF. The CDR3 DNA sequence: TGCGCCAGCAGCTTGTTTTGGACTAGCGAGAATACGCAGTATTTT.

This clone showed up many times. The chain uses TRBV13 and TRBJ2-2, with TRBD2 matching over 10 bases. The germline CDR1 and CDR2 sequences are PRHDT and FYEKMQ (reference sequence). CDR3 length equals 16 residues. Trimming cost V 4 bases and J 2 bases; bases outside gene matches: 4. The CDR3 region is CASSSRTSGNTGELFF. CDR3 in DNA: TGTGCCAGCAGCTCAAGGACTAGCGGTAACACCGGGGAGCTGTTTTTT.

This clone was seen ten or more times. The chain combines TRBV29-1 with TRBJ2-6; a weak D match, TRBD2 (5 bases). V was shortened by 5 bases and J by 0 bases, with 8 bases between the two germline ends. Looked up from germline, CDR1 is SQVTM and CDR2 is ANQGSEA. The CDR3 runs to 14 residues. CDR3 DNA sequence: TGCAGCGTTAAGGAGGACTCTGGGGCCAACGTCCTGACTTTC. Its translation is CSVKEDSGANVLTF.

This clone was counted at least ten times. J is TRBJ2-3 and V is TRBV11-2; TRBD1 matches at 9 bases. J lost 7 bases, V lost 5 bases, and 13 bases had no gene match. The length of the CDR3 is 16 residues. Germline-derived CDR1 and CDR2 are SGHAT and FQNNGV. DNA of the CDR3: TGTGCCAGCAGCGTAACAGGGGGCGGAGGGGGGAATACGCAGTATTTT. It is translated as CASSVTGGGGGNTQYF. The whole variable domain, filled in from reference TRBV11-2 and TRBJ2-3, reads EAGVAQSPRYKIIEKRQSVAFWCNPISGHATLYWYQQILGQGPKLLIQFQNNGVVDDSQLPKDRFSAERLKGVDSTLKIQPAKLEDSAVYLCASSVTGGGGGNTQYFGPGTRLTVL.

This clone was detected many times. The chain carries TRBV5-1 and TRBJ2-5, with 9 positions matching TRBD1. From germline, CDR1 is SGHRS and CDR2 YFSETQ. Trimming took 0 bases from V and 5 from J; bases not matched to a gene: 11. The CDR3 contains 17 residues. In DNA form, the CDR3 reads TGCGCCAGCAGCTTGGTGACAGGGGGGGCCCTTAGGGAGACCCAGTACTTC. It yields the protein CASSLVTGGALRETQYF.